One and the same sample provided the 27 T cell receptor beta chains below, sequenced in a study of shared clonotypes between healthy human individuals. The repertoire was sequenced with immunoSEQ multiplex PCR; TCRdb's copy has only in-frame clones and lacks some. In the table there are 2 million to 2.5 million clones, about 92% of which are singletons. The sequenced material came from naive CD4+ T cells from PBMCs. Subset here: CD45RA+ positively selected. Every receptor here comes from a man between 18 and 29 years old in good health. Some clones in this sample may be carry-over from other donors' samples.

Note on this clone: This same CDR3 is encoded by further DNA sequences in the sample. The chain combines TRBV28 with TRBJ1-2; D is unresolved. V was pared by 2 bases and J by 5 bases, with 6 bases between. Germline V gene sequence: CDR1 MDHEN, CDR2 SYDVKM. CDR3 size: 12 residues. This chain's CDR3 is CASSLSQYGYTF. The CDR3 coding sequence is TGTGCCAGCAGTTTAAGTCAATATGGCTACACCTTC.

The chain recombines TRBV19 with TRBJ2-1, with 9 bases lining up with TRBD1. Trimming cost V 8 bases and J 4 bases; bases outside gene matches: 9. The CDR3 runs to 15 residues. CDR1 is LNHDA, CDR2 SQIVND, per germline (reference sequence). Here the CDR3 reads CASSWEDRGYNEQFF. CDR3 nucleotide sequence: TGTGCCAGTTCCTGGGAGGACAGGGGATACAATGAGCAGTTCTTC.

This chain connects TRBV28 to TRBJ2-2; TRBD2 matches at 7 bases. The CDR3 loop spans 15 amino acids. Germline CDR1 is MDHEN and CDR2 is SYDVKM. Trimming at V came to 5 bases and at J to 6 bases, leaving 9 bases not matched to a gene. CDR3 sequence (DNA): TGTGCCAGCAGTCCCCCCGGAGGGAGGGCCGGGGAGCTGTTTTTT. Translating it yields CASSPPGGRAGELFF.

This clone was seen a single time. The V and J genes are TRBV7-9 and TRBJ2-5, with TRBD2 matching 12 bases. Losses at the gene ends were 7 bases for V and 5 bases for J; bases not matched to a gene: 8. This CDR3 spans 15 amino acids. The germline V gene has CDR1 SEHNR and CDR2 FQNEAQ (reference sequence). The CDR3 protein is CASKRLAGVQETQYF. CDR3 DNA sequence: TGTGCCAGCAAAAGACTAGCGGGAGTTCAGGAGACCCAGTACTTC.

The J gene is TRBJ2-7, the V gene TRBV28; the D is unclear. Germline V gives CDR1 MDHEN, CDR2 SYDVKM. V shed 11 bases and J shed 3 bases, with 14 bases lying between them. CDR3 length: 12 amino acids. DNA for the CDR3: TGTGCCGCTGAGGCTAGGAACTACGAGCAGTACTTC. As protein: CAAEARNYEQYF.

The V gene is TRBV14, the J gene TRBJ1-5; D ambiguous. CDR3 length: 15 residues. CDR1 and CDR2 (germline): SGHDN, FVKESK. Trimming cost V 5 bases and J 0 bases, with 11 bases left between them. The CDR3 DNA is TGTGCCAGCAGCGCTCTAGAATATAGCAATCAGCCCCAGCATTTT. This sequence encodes CASSALEYSNQPQHF.

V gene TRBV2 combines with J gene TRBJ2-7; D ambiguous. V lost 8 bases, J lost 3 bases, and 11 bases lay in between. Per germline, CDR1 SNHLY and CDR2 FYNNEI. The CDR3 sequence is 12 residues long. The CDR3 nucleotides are TGTGCCAGCTCAAGGATAGACTACGAGCAGTACTTC. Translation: CASSRIDYEQYF.

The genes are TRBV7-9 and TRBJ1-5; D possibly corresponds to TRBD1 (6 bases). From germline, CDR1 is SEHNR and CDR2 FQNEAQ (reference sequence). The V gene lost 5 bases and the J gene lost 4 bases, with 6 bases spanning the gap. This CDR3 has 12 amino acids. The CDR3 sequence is CASSGQNQPQHF. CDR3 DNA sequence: TGTGCCAGCAGCGGACAGAATCAGCCCCAGCATTTT.

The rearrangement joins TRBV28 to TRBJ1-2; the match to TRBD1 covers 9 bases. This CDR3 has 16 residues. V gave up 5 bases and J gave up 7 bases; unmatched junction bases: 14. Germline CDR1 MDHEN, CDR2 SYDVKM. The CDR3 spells CASSPRGMGQGSGYTF. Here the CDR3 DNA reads TGTGCCAGCAGTCCACGGGGAATGGGACAGGGAAGTGGCTACACCTTC.

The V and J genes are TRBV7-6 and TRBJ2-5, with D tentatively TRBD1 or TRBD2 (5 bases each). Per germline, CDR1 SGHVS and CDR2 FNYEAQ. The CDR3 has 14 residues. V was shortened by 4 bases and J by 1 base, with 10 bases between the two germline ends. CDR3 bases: TGTGCCAGCAGCTCCCACGGGGCCCAAGAGACCCAGTACTTC. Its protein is CASSSHGAQETQYF.

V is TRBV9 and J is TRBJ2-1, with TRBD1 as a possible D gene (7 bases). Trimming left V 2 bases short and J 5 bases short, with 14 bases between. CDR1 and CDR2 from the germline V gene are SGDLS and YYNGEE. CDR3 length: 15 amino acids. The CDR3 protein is CASSVRAGTDNEQFF. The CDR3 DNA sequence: TGTGCCAGCAGCGTGAGGGCGGGGACAGACAATGAGCAGTTCTTC.

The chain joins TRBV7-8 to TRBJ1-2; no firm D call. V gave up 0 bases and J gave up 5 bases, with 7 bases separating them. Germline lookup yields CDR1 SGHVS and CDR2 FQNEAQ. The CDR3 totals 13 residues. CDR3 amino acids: CASSLAGRYGYTF. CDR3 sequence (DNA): TGTGCCAGCAGCTTAGCAGGAAGATATGGCTACACCTTC.

The CDR3 DNA is TGTGCCAGCAGCGTAGATGCTGTAGGACAGCCCCAGCATTTT. Translation: CASSVDAVGQPQHF. The chain is built from TRBV9 and TRBJ1-5; D uncertain. V gave up 0 bases and J gave up 7 bases, with 11 bases separating them. Germline loops: CDR1 SGDLS, CDR2 YYNGEE. The CDR3 spans 14 residues.

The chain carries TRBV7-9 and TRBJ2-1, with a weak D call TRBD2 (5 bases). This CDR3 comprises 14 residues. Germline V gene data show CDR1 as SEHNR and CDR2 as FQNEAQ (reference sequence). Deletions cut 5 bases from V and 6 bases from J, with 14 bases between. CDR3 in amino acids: CASSRNAGFNEQFF. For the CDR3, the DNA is TGTGCCAGCAGCCGTAACGCGGGTTTCAATGAGCAGTTCTTC.

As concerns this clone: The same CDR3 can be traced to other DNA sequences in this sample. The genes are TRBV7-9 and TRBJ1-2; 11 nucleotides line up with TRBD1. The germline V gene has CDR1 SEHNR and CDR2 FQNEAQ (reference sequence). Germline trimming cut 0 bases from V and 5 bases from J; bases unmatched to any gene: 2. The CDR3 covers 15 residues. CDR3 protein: CASSLAGTGGYGYTF. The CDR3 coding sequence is TGTGCCAGCAGCTTAGCCGGGACAGGGGGATATGGCTACACCTTC.

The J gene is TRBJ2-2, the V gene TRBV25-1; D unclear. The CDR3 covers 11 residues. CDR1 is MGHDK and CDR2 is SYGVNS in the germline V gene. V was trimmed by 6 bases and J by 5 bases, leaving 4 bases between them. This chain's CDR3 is CASRGTGELFF. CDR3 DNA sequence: TGTGCCAGCAGGGGGACCGGGGAGCTGTTTTTT.

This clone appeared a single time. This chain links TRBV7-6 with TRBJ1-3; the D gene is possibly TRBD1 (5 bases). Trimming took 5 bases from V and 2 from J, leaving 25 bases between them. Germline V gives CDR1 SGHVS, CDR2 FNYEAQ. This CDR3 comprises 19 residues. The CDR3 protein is CASSLATGGWMGAGNTIYF. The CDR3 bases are TGTGCCAGCAGCCTCGCCACCGGGGGGTGGATGGGTGCTGGAAACACCATATATTTT.

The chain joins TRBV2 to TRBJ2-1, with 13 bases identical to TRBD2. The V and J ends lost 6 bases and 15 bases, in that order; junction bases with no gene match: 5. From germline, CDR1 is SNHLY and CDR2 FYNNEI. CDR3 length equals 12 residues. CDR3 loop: CASSGTSGIGFF. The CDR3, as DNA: TGTGCCAGCAGCGGGACTAGCGGGATTGGGTTCTTC.

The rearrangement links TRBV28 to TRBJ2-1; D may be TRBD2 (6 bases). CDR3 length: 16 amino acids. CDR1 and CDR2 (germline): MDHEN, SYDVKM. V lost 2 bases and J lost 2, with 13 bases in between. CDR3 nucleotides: TGTGCCAGCAGTTTAATGGGGAGGAGGACCTACAATGAGCAGTTCTTC. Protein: CASSLMGRRTYNEQFF.

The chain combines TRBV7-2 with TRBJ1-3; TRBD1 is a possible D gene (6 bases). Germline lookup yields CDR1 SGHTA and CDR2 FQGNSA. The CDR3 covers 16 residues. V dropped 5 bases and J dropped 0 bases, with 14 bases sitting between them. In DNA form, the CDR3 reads TGTGCCAGCAGCCCTGACAGGCCTATCTCTGGAAACACCATATATTTT. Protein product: CASSPDRPISGNTIYF.

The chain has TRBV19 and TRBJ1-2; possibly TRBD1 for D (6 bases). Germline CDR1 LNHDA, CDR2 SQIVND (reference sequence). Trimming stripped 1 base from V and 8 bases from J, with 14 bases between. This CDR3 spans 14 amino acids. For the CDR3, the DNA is TGTGCCAGTAGTATAGCCCGACGGGGGGGCGGCTACACCTTC. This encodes CASSIARRGGGYTF.

CDR3 sequence: CASSFATSGRGETQYF. In nucleotides, the CDR3 is TGTGCCAGCTCATTTGCCACTAGCGGGAGGGGAGAGACCCAGTACTTC. The V gene is TRBV27, the J gene TRBJ2-5; 13 bases are shared with TRBD2. The ends lost 8 bases at V and 4 bases at J; junction bases unmatched: 10. The CDR3 has 16 residues. Germline lookup yields CDR1 MNHEY and CDR2 SMNVEV (reference sequence).

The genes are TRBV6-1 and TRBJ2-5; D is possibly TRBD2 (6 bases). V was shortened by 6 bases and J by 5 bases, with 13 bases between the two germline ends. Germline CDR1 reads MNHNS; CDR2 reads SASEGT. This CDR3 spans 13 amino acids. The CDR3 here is CASRGGVGETQYF. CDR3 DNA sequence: TGTGCCAGCAGGGGGGGAGTAGGGGAGACCCAGTACTTC.

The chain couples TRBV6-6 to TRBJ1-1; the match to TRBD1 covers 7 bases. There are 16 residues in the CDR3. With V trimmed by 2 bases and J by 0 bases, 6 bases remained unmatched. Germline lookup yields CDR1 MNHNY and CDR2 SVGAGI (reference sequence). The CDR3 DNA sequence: TGTGCCAGCAGTTACAGGACGGGACAGTTGAACACTGAAGCTTTCTTT. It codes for CASSYRTGQLNTEAFF.

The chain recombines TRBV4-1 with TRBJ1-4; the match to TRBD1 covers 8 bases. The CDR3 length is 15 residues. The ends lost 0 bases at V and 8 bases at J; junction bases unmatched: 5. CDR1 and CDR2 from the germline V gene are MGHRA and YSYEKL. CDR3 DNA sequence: TGCGCCAGCAGCCAAGATGGCAGGGGGCTGGAAAAACTGTTTTTT. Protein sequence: CASSQDGRGLEKLFF.

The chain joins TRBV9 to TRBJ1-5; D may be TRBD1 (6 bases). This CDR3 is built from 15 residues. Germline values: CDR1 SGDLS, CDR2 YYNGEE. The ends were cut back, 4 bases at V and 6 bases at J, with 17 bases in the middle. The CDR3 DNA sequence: TGTGCCAGCAGCCGGGCAGGGGCCCGGGGTCAGCCCCAGCATTTT. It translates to CASSRAGARGQPQHF.

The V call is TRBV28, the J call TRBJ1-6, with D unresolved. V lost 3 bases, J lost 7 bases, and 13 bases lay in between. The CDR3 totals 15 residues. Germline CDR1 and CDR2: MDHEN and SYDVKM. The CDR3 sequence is CASSLPLGMNSPLHF. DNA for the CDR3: TGTGCCAGCAGTTTGCCCTTGGGGATGAATTCACCCCTCCACTTT.